This paragraph covers one T cell receptor beta chain sequence. In the authors' workflow: Estimated nucleated cell counts came from reference gene primer amplification. Method: immunoSEQ multiplex PCR; TCRdb's copy keeps in-frame clones and lacks some. V and J calls and clone size are those listed in that table; D and trimming were worked out from the DNA. This sample yields tens of thousands of clones, of which 80% to 85% are seen a single time; 3% to 4% belongs to the top ten. The germline V and J ends were trimmed by 2 bases and 3 bases, with 9 bases remaining between them. Germline V gene sequence: CDR1 SGHKS, CDR2 YYEKEE (reference sequence). CDR3 length equals 13 residues. The sample is drawn from a study of blood T cell repertoires in COVID-19. Looking at the study overall: Samples came from the United States, Italy and Spain, spanning acute and convalescent COVID-19. T cells, B-cell-depleted T cells, or PBMCs provided the cDNA or gDNA that served as material.

The clonotype originates from a man aged 35-49 years with acute or convalescent COVID-19. Sequenced sample: peripheral blood. The chain recombines TRBV5-5 with TRBJ2-7; D possibly corresponds to TRBD1 (5 bases). In DNA, the CDR3 is TGTGCCAGCAGCTTCGCAGGGCGCTACGAGCAGTACTTC. Its protein product is CASSFAGRYEQYF.